The 26 T cell receptor beta chains below all came from one sample that was sequenced in a study of beta chain features in type 1 diabetes. Reverse transcription of all isolated RNA meant that expressed TCRB transcripts were sequenced. Generated by immunoSEQ multiplex PCR, the TCRdb table keeps only in-frame clones and is missing some. The profile shows 500,000 to 800,000 clones, roughly 12% of them singletons. Antigens for these TCRs are unknown. The study, taken as a whole, reports: Across all four CD4+ subsets, people with type 1 diabetes showed modestly shorter TCRB CDR3s.

Sequences were obtained from naive CD4+ T cells from blood. These TCRs come from a man aged 25 to 40 with type 1 diabetes.

This clone was seen more than once but under ten times. At the DNA level, this CDR3 is encoded by other sequences in the same sample as well. V and J are TRBV4-3 and TRBJ1-2, with 7 bases aligning to TRBD1. The CDR3 extends over 13 amino acids. After removal of 4 bases from V and 3 bases from J, the junction contained 2 bases not matched to a gene. The germline V gene encodes CDR1 LGHNA and CDR2 YSLEER. CDR3 region: CASSPTGDYGYTF. In DNA, the CDR3 is TGCGCCAGCAGCCCAACAGGGGACTATGGCTACACCTTC.

The CDR3 DNA follows: TGTGCCAGCAGCTTCGTGGCTAGCAAAGAGACCCAGTACTTC. It is translated as CASSFVASKETQYF. The V and J genes are TRBV11-3 and TRBJ2-5; D is perhaps TRBD2 (5 bases). The CDR3 sequence is 14 residues long. V was pared by 3 bases and J by 3 bases, with 11 bases between. In germline, CDR1 is SGHNT, CDR2 YENEEA.

The rearrangement joins TRBV6-1 to TRBJ2-1; 9 bases fit TRBD2. This CDR3 is 16 amino acids long. The germline V gene encodes CDR1 MNHNS and CDR2 SASEGT. V shed 0 bases, J shed 2 bases, and the junction held 2 bases outside the gene matches. The CDR3 DNA reads as TGTGCCAGCAGTGAAGCCGGCGGGGGGGCCTACAATGAGCAGTTCTTC. The encoded protein is CASSEAGGGAYNEQFF.

This clone was counted only a few times. The V and J genes are TRBV4-3 and TRBJ2-1; 8 bases agree with TRBD2. Germline V lookup: CDR1 LGHNA, CDR2 YSLEER. The V segment lost 0 bases and the J segment 8 bases; nucleotides outside the gene matches: 12. This CDR3 is built from 17 residues. In DNA, the CDR3 is TGCGCCAGCAGCCAAGATCTCGAGCGGGGGCTTATCGATGAGCAGTTCTTC. Protein: CASSQDLERGLIDEQFF.

This clone was detected only a few times. Germline and junction disagree at one end, which may indicate a read error. Other DNA sequences within the sample encode an identical CDR3. This rearrangement joins TRBV7-2 to TRBJ2-5, with a weak D call TRBD2 (6 bases). CDR3 length: 13 amino acids. From germline, CDR1 is SGHTA and CDR2 FQGNSA. CDR3 loop: CASSLARQETQYF. CDR3 DNA sequence: TGTGCCAGCAGCCTAGCGCGGCAGGAGACCCAGTACTTC.

This clone occurred a few times. The genes are TRBV29-1 and TRBJ2-3; 11 positions match TRBD2. Per the germline V gene, CDR1 is SQVTM and CDR2 is ANQGSEA. This CDR3 is 18 amino acids long. J was trimmed by 0 bases and V by 1 base; bases with no gene match: 9. The CDR3 bases are TGCAGCGTTGAAGCTCGTCATCTAGCGGGGGGTAGCACAGATACGCAGTATTTT. As protein: CSVEARHLAGGSTDTQYF.

This clone has just a few counts. The chain has TRBV7-2 and TRBJ1-2, with 9 bases that match TRBD1. CDR1 and CDR2 (germline): SGHTA, FQGNSA. CDR3 size: 13 residues. V dropped 6 bases and J dropped 6; count of bases not matched to a gene: 5. The CDR3 is CASRKRDRDGYTF. In DNA form, the CDR3 reads TGTGCCAGCAGGAAGCGGGACAGGGATGGCTACACCTTC.

The chain uses TRBV30 and TRBJ2-4; D is ambiguous. The CDR3 contains 11 residues. V shed 8 bases and J shed 7 bases, with 12 bases lying between them. Germline CDR1 is GTSNPN and CDR2 is SVGIG (reference sequence). The CDR3 region has the DNA TGTGCCCGCGCGGTTAGGAACATTCAGTACTTC. It yields the protein CARAVRNIQYF.

This clone came up a few times. This chain connects TRBV9 to TRBJ2-6; no clear D gene. The CDR3 length is 18 residues. Germline V gene sequence: CDR1 SGDLS, CDR2 YYNGEE. V lost 3 bases and J 0 bases, leaving 16 bases between the germline ends. This chain's CDR3 is CASSALSSGFSGANVLTF. DNA of the CDR3: TGTGCCAGCAGCGCACTTTCCTCAGGTTTCTCTGGGGCCAACGTCCTGACTTTC.

The chain recombines TRBV2 with TRBJ1-2, with no clear D. Trimming cost V 2 bases and J 4 bases, with 14 bases left between them. The germline gives CDR1 SNHLY, CDR2 FYNNEI. This CDR3 spans 15 amino acids. The CDR3 protein is CASSERVPEFYGYTF. CDR3 DNA sequence: TGTGCCAGCAGTGAAAGGGTTCCTGAGTTCTATGGCTACACCTTC.

This clone was counted only a few times. This specimen includes other DNA sequences encoding the same CDR3. J is TRBJ2-5 and V is TRBV6-5; no firm D call. The CDR3 is 14 amino acids. V was clipped by 0 bases and J by 3 bases, with 8 bases between them. CDR1 is MNHEY, CDR2 SVGAGI, per germline. The CDR3 sequence is CASSYSITKETQYF. CDR3 nucleotides: TGTGCCAGCAGTTACTCGATTACGAAAGAGACCCAGTACTTC.

This sequence joins TRBV5-1 and TRBJ2-5, with D possibly matching TRBD1 (6 bases). The CDR3 runs to 15 residues. The V gene's germline CDR1 is SGHRS and CDR2 YFSETQ. Trimming removed 4 bases at V and 1 base at J, with 14 bases between. This chain's CDR3 is CASSGLQGSQETQYF. CDR3 nucleotides: TGCGCCAGCAGCGGCTTACAGGGTTCCCAAGAGACCCAGTACTTC.

This clone was detected only a few times. This sequence joins TRBV10-3 and TRBJ2-1; 9 bases fit TRBD1. The length of the CDR3 is 17 residues. In germline, CDR1 is ENHRY, CDR2 SYGVKD. The J segment lost 2 bases and the V segment lost 6 bases, leaving 11 bases of the junction unmatched. The CDR3 is CAIRQAGQGSTYNEQFF. Here the CDR3 DNA reads TGTGCCATCAGGCAGGCGGGACAGGGATCCACCTACAATGAGCAGTTCTTC.

This chain uses TRBV29-1 with TRBJ2-3; D perhaps matches TRBD2 (6 bases). CDR1 is SQVTM and CDR2 is ANQGSEA in the germline V gene. V lost 7 bases and J 6 bases, leaving 14 bases between the germline ends. The CDR3 sequence is 12 residues long. The CDR3 protein is CSALARGDTQYF. CDR3 bases: TGCAGCGCTCTCGCCCGGGGGGATACGCAGTATTTT.

The rearrangement uses TRBV10-1 and TRBJ2-3; D gene unclear. CDR1 and CDR2 (germline): WNHNN, SYGVQD (reference sequence). V lost 2 bases and J lost 1, with 13 bases in between. This CDR3 spans 16 amino acids. CDR3 nucleotides: TGCGCCAGCAGTGAGAGGGCGATTAGGGGCACAGATACGCAGTATTTT. Protein: CASSERAIRGTDTQYF.

This clone was found a few times. The gene calls are TRBV7-9 and TRBJ2-7; the D is unclear. The CDR3 is 12 amino acids. Deletions cut 2 bases from V and 4 bases from J, with 6 bases between. Germline V CDR1 and CDR2: SEHNR, FQNEAQ (reference sequence). The CDR3 reads CASSLSAYEQYF. The CDR3 nucleotides read TGTGCCAGCAGCTTATCGGCTTACGAGCAGTACTTC.

The rearrangement links TRBV18 to TRBJ1-1, with D maybe TRBD1 (5 bases). V lost 3 bases to trimming and J lost 4 bases, with 12 bases between them. Germline-derived CDR1 and CDR2 are KGHSH and LQKENI. This CDR3 comprises 14 residues. This CDR3 reads CASSPGTAGTEAFF. The CDR3 nucleotides are TGTGCCAGCTCACCGGGGACCGCGGGCACTGAAGCTTTCTTT. The complete variable domain, with remaining parts taken from reference TRBV18 and TRBJ1-1, reads NAGVMQNPRHLVRRRGQEARLRCSPMKGHSHVYWYRQLPEEGLKFMVYLQKENIIDESGMPKERFSAEFPKEGPSILRIQQVVRGDSAAYFCASSPGTAGTEAFFGQGTRLTVV.

This clone was seen a few times. The chain couples TRBV6-5 to TRBJ1-5; the D gene is possibly TRBD1 (6 bases). V was clipped by 4 bases and J by 3 bases, with 13 bases between them. The CDR3 runs to 15 residues. Germline lookup yields CDR1 MNHEY and CDR2 SVGAGI. Here the CDR3 reads CASSFSPGDNQPQHF. The CDR3 coding sequence is TGTGCCAGCAGTTTCTCTCCAGGGGACAATCAGCCCCAGCATTTT.

This clone turned up a few times. J is TRBJ2-2 and V is TRBV19, with a weak D call TRBD2 (5 bases). The CDR3 spans 15 residues. Trimming removed 4 bases at V and 0 bases at J, with 9 bases between. CDR1 and CDR2 from the germline V gene are LNHDA and SQIVND (reference sequence). CDR3 sequence reads: CASSTGSANTGELFF. CDR3 in DNA: TGTGCCAGTAGTACGGGGTCCGCGAACACCGGGGAGCTGTTTTTT.

This clone was counted only a few times. The chain has TRBV5-1 and TRBJ2-3, with TRBD1 matching over 9 bases. V was clipped by 2 bases and J by 4 bases; unmatched bases: 2. There are 14 residues in the CDR3. CDR1 is SGHRS and CDR2 is YFSETQ in the germline V gene. CDR3 residues: CASSFGQGPDTQYF. In DNA, the CDR3 is TGCGCCAGCAGCTTTGGACAGGGGCCAGATACGCAGTATTTT.

This clone was observed a few times. The rearrangement joins TRBV9 to TRBJ2-3; D is unclear. V was trimmed by 0 bases and J by 6 bases, leaving 8 bases between them. Per the germline V gene, CDR1 is SGDLS and CDR2 is YYNGEE. The CDR3 consists of 13 residues. The CDR3 coding sequence is TGTGCCAGCAGCGTAGACCAGAGGGATACGCAGTATTTT. The encoded protein is CASSVDQRDTQYF.

V and J are TRBV5-6 and TRBJ2-4; D is ambiguous. Trimming stripped 1 base from V and 0 bases from J, with 11 bases between. The germline gives CDR1 SGHDT, CDR2 YYEEEE. The CDR3 covers 16 residues. CDR3 sequence (DNA): TGTGCCAGCAGCTTGTTGCAGGACCTAGCCAAAAACATTCAGTACTTC. As protein: CASSLLQDLAKNIQYF.

The chain uses TRBV5-1 and TRBJ2-3; 11 positions match TRBD2. The CDR3 sequence is 17 residues long. The V and J ends lost 4 bases and 7 bases, in that order; junction bases with no gene match: 14. Germline loops: CDR1 SGHRS, CDR2 YFSETQ. The CDR3 bases are TGCGCCAGCAGCCCACTAGCGGGGGACCCCCGTTCAAATACGCAGTATTTT. It codes for CASSPLAGDPRSNTQYF. Together with reference TRBV5-1 and TRBJ2-3, the CDR3 gives the full variable domain: KAGVTQTPRYLIKTRGQQVTLSCSPISGHRSVSWYQQTPGQGLQFLFEYFSETQRNKGNFPGRFSGRQFSNSRSEMNVSTLELGDSALYLCASSPLAGDPRSNTQYFGPGTRLTVL.

This chain links TRBV6-5 with TRBJ1-2; 10 bases align to TRBD1. The CDR3 has 16 amino acids. V lost 0 bases to trimming and J lost 4 bases; unmatched junction nucleotides: 5. Germline CDR1 MNHEY, CDR2 SVGAGI. The CDR3 region is CASSYSKTGGAYGYTF. The CDR3 DNA reads as TGTGCCAGCAGTTACTCGAAGACAGGGGGCGCCTATGGCTACACCTTC.

On this clone itself: Other DNA sequences from this sample encode an identical CDR3 as well. The CDR3 is CASSVSGSTDTQYF. DNA for the CDR3: TGTGCCAGCAGTGTAAGTGGGAGCACAGATACGCAGTATTTT. The chain employs TRBV2 and TRBJ2-3; D uncertain. CDR1 and CDR2 (germline): SNHLY, FYNNEI. The CDR3 sequence is 14 residues long. Trimming left V 4 bases short and J 0 bases short, with 8 bases between.

The chain employs TRBV30 and TRBJ1-2; no firm D call. CDR1 is GTSNPN and CDR2 is SVGIG in the germline V gene (reference sequence). CDR3 length: 13 amino acids. Trimming took 3 bases from V and 8 from J, leaving 16 bases between them. CDR3 sequence (DNA): TGTGCCTGGAGCCCCGGACCGTCTCGGGGCTACACCTTC. Amino acid sequence: CAWSPGPSRGYTF.